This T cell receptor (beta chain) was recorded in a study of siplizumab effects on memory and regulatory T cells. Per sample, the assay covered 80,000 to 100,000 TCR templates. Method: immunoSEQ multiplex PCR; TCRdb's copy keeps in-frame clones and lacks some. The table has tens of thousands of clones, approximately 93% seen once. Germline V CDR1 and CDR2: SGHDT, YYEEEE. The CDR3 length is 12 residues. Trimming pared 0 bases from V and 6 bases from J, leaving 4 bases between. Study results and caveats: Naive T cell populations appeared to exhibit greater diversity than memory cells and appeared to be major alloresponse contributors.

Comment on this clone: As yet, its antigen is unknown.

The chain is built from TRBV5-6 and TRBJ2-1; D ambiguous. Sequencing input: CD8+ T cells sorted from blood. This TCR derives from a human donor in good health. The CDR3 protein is CASSLVFNEQFF. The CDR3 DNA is TGTGCCAGCAGCTTGGTATTCAATGAGCAGTTCTTC. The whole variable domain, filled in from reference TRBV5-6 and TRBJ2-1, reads DAGVTQSPTHLIKTRGQQVTLRCSPKSGHDTVSWYQQALGQGPQFIFQYYEEEERQRGNFPDRFSGHQFPNYSSELNVNALLLGDSALYLCASSLVFNEQFFGPGTRLTVL.